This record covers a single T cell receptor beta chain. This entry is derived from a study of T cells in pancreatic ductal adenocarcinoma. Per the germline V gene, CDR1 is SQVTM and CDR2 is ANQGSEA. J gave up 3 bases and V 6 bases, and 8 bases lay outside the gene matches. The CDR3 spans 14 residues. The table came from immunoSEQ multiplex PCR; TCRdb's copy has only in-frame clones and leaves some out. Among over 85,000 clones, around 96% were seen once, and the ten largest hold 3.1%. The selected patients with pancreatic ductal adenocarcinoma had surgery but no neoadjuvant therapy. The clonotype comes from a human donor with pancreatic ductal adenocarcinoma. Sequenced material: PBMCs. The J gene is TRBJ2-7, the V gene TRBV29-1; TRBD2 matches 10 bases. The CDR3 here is CSVETSGIVYEQYF. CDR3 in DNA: TGCAGCGTCGAAACTAGCGGGATTGTCTACGAGCAGTACTTC.